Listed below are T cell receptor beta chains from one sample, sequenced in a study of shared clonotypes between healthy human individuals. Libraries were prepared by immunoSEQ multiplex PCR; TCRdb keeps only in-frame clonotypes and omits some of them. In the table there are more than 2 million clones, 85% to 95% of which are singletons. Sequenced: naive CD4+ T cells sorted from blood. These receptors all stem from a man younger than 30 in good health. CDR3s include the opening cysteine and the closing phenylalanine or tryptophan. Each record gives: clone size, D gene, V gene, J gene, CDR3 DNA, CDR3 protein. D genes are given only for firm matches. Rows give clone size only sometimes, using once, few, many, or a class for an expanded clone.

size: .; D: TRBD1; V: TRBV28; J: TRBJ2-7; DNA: TGTGCCAGCAGTATTGACAGGGCCTTCCCCTACGAGCAGTACTTC; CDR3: CASSIDRAFPYEQYF
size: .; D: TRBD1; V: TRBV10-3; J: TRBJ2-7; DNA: TGTGCCATCAGGGGACAGGGGGCTCCAGTAGAGCAGTACTTC; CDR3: CAIRGQGAPVEQYF
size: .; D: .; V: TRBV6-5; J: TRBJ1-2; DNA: TGTGCCAGCAGTTACAAGGGGGACGGAAGTTTCTATGGCTACACCTTC; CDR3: CASSYKGDGSFYGYTF
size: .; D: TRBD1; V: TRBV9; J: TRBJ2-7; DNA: TGTGCCAGCAGCCGGGGACAGGCTCGTGAGCAGTACTTC; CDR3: CASSRGQAREQYF
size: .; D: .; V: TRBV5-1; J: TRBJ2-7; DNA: TGCGCCAGCAGCTTGGCCATAGACGCTTCCTACGAGCAGTACTTC; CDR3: CASSLAIDASYEQYF
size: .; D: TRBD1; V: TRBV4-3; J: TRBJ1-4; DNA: TGCGCCAGCAGCCAGGGACAGGGGTTCGAAAAACTGTTTTTT; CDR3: CASSQGQGFEKLFF
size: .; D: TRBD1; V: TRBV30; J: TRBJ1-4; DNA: TGTGCCGGAAGACAGGGGGCGAATGAAAAACTGTTTTTT; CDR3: CAGRQGANEKLFF
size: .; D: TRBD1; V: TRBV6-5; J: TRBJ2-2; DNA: TGTGCCAGCAGTACGGGACAGGGTAACACCGGGGAGCTGTTTTTT; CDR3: CASSTGQGNTGELFF
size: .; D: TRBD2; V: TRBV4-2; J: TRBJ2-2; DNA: TGTGCCAGCAGTCTCGCAGGCGGGAGGGTGGACACCGGGGAGCTGTTTTTT; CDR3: CASSLAGGRVDTGELFF
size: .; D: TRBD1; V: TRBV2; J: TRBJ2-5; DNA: TGTGCCAGCAGGGCGCAGGGGGTAAACACGGAGACCCAGTACTTC; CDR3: CASRAQGVNTETQYF
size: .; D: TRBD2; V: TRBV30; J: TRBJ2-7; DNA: TGTGCCTGGAGTGGCGGACTAGCGACGAGATACGAGCAGTACTTC; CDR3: CAWSGGLATRYEQYF
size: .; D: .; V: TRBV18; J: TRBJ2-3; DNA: TGTGCCAGCTCACCCCGGGACCAGAAGACAGATACGCAGTATTTT; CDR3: CASSPRDQKTDTQYF
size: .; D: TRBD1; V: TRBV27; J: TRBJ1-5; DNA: TGTGCCAGCAGGCCAACAGGGGGCAATCAGCCCCAGCATTTT; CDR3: CASRPTGGNQPQHF
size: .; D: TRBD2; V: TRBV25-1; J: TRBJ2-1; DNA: TGTGCCAGCAGTGCAAGAACCACTAGCGGGAGATTCAATGAGCAGTTCTTC; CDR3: CASSARTTSGRFNEQFF
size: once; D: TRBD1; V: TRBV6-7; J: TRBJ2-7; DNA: TGTGCCAGCAGTTACTCCCAGACAGGGTCTTCCTACGAGCAGTACTTC; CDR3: CASSYSQTGSSYEQYF
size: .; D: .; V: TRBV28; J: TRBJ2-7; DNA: TGTGCCAGCAGTCGGGGTAAGACCTACGAGCAGTACTTC; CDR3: CASSRGKTYEQYF
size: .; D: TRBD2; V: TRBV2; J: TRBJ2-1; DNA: TGTGCCAGCAGTGAAGAGGGACTAGGCAGCGGTGAGCAGTTCTTC; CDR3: CASSEEGLGSGEQFF
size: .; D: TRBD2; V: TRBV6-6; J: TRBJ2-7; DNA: TGTGCCAGCATCAAGGGACTAGCGGGAAGCTACGAGCAGTACTTC; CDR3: CASIKGLAGSYEQYF
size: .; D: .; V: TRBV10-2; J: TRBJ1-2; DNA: TGCGCCAGCACCCAGGACAGAATCTATGGCTACACCTTC; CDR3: CASTQDRIYGYTF
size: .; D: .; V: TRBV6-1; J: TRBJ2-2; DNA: TGTGCCAGTGAAAAGACCGGAGCCGGGGAGCTGTTTTTT; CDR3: CASEKTGAGELFF
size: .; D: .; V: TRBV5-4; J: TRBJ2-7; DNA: TGTGCCAGCAGCCGTGGCAGCTTACCCCCCTACGAGCAGTACTTC; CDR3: CASSRGSLPPYEQYF
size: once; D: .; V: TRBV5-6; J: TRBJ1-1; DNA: TGTGCCAGCAGCGCCGACTGGGCGAGGGGCACTGAAGCTTTCTTT; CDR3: CASSADWARGTEAFF
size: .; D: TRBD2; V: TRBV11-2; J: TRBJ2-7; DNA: TGTGCCAGCAGCTTTTTCGGACTAGCGGGAGGGCCCGGCGAGCAGTACTTC; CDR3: CASSFFGLAGGPGEQYF
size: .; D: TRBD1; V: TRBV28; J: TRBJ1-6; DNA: TGTGCCAGCACAGGGGGCGGGGGTTCACCCCTCCACTTT; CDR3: CASTGGGGSPLHF
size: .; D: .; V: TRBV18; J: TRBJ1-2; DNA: TGTGCCAGCTCACCAGAGGCTAGCTATGGCTACACCTTC; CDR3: CASSPEASYGYTF
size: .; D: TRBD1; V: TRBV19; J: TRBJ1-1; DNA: TGTGCCAGTAGTGGGGGACAGGGAAACACTGAAGCTTTCTTT; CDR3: CASSGGQGNTEAFF
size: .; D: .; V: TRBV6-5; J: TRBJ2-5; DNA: TGTGCCAGCAGTGCACCGGGACCTCGGGAGACCCAGTACTTC; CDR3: CASSAPGPRETQYF
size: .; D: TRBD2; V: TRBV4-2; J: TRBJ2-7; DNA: TGTGCCAGCAGCCAAGATGCGGGTAGCGGGGGGACCTACGAGCAGTACTTC; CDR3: CASSQDAGSGGTYEQYF
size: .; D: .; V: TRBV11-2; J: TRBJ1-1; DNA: TGTGCCAGCAGCAAGGGGGTCACTGAAGCTTTCTTT; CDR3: CASSKGVTEAFF
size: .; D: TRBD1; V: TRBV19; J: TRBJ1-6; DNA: TGTGCCAGTAGTATAGAAAGAACGACAGGGACGGCGTCTTCCTATAATTCACCCCTCCACTTT; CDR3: CASSIERTTGTASSYNSPLHF
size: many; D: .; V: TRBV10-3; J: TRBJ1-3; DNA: TGTGCCTACCTCGAAGGACCAGGGAACTCTGGAAACACCATATATTTT; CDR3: CAYLEGPGNSGNTIYF
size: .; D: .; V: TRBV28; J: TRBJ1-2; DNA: TGTGCCAGCACCAAACAGATGAGCTATGGCTACACCTTC; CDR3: CASTKQMSYGYTF
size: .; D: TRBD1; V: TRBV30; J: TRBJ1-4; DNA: TGTGCCTGGAGTGGACAGGGGGAAAAACTGTTTTTT; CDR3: CAWSGQGEKLFF
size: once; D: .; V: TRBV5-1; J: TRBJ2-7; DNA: TGCGCCAGCAACCTCCAAACAAGAGGGGCCCCCTACGAGCAGTACTTC; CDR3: CASNLQTRGAPYEQYF
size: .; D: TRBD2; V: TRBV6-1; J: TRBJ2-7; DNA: TGTGCCAGCCGGGACTATCCTAGGTCCGAGCAGTACTTC; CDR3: CASRDYPRSEQYF
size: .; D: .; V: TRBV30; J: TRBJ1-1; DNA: TGTGCCTGGACCCGTCTTACTATTACTGAAGCTTTCTTT; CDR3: CAWTRLTITEAFF
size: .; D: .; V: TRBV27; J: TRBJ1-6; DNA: TGTGCCAGCACCCGAGTACCCAGAAATAATTCACCCCTCCACTTT; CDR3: CASTRVPRNNSPLHF